This paragraph covers one T cell receptor (beta chain) sequence. The sample originates from a study of cytomegalovirus exposure and HLA in healthy donors. Germline V lookup: CDR1 MNHEY, CDR2 SVGAGI. This CDR3 comprises 14 residues. The V gene lost 11 bases and the J gene lost 0 bases, with 14 bases spanning the gap. Libraries were prepared by immunoSEQ multiplex PCR; TCRdb keeps only in-frame clonotypes and omits some of them. Here the sample spans about 120,000 clones, about 88% being singletons. This rearrangement joins TRBV6-5 to TRBJ1-5; D call uncertain. The specimen was PBMCs. This clonotype was obtained from a woman aged 18-29 years in good health and CMV-seronegative. Here the CDR3 DNA reads TGTGCCTCCCACCCCGAGTATAGCAATCAGCCCCAGCATTTT. It translates to CASHPEYSNQPQHF.